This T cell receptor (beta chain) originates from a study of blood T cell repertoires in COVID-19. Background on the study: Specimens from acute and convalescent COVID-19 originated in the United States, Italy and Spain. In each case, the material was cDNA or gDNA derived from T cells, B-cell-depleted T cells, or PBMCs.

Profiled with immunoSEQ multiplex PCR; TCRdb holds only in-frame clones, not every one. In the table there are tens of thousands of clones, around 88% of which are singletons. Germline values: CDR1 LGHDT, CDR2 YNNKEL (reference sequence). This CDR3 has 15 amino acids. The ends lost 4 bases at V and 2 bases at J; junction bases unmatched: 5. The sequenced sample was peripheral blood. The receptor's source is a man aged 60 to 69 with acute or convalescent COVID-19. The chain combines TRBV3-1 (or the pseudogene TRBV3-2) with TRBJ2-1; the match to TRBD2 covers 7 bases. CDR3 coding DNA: TGTGCCAGCAGCCGCGCGGGAGTACCCTACAATGAGCAGTTCTTC. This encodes CASSRAGVPYNEQFF.